The 27 T cell receptor beta chains given below trace back to one sample, sequenced in a study of shared clonotypes between healthy human individuals. The protocol was immunoSEQ multiplex PCR, while the TCRdb copy is restricted to in-frame clones and leaves out a portion. The sample holds roughly 1,800,000 clones, about 95% seen once. CD45RO-negative, CCR7-selected cells formed the naive CD8 fraction, which excluded terminally differentiated effector memory CD45RA+ cells. The sequenced material came from naive CD8+ T cells sorted from blood. All receptors come from a man between 18 and 35 years old in good health.

The J gene is TRBJ1-2, the V gene TRBV7-9; no reliable D call. Per the germline V gene, CDR1 is SEHNR and CDR2 is FQNEAQ (reference sequence). CDR3 length: 15 amino acids. V lost 1 base, J lost 5 bases, and 14 bases lay in between. The CDR3 nucleotides read TGTGCCAGCAGCTTAGAGGTGACCCCCCTATATGGCTACACCTTC. Translated: CASSLEVTPLYGYTF.

This chain links TRBV27 with TRBJ2-1, with D hard to call. This CDR3 is built from 12 residues. Germline lookup yields CDR1 MNHEY and CDR2 SMNVEV (reference sequence). Trimming cost V 4 bases and J 6 bases, with 7 bases left between them. CDR3 DNA: TGTGCCAGCAGTTCTGCGAGCAATGAGCAGTTCTTC. It encodes CASSSASNEQFF.

The chain joins TRBV30 to TRBJ2-2; D uncertain. Germline V gene data show CDR1 as GTSNPN and CDR2 as SVGIG (reference sequence). Deletions cut 5 bases from V and 5 bases from J, with 15 bases between. The CDR3 contains 14 residues. The CDR3 here is CAWGDWGETGELFF. Here the CDR3 DNA reads TGTGCCTGGGGGGATTGGGGTGAAACCGGGGAGCTGTTTTTT.

This chain uses TRBV29-1 with TRBJ2-3, with 9 bases fitting TRBD2. Trimming removed 0 bases from V and 5 bases from J; junction bases left unmatched: 9. Germline V gene lookup returns CDR1 SQVTM and CDR2 ANQGSEA. There are 16 residues in the CDR3. The CDR3 sequence is CSVEDYSGGLGDTQYF. The CDR3 DNA reads TGCAGCGTTGAAGATTACAGCGGGGGGCTTGGAGATACGCAGTATTTT.

The rearrangement uses TRBV5-1 and TRBJ2-7; D may be TRBD1 (6 bases). This CDR3 is built from 14 residues. Germline V gene data show CDR1 as SGHRS and CDR2 as YFSETQ. Trimming took off 4 bases at V and 0 bases at J, with 11 bases between the two ends. This CDR3 reads CASSAGDNSYEQYF. The CDR3 coding sequence is TGCGCCAGCAGCGCAGGGGACAACTCCTACGAGCAGTACTTC.

The chain links TRBV5-1 to TRBJ1-1; D gene uncertain. Germline values: CDR1 SGHRS, CDR2 YFSETQ. V was cut by 4 bases and J by 0 bases, with 7 bases left in between. The CDR3 has 13 amino acids. The CDR3 DNA sequence: TGCGCCAGCAGCCCGTGGGTGAACACTGAAGCTTTCTTT. This translates into CASSPWVNTEAFF.

The chain carries TRBV19 and TRBJ2-3; 8 bases agree with TRBD2. Germline V lookup: CDR1 LNHDA, CDR2 SQIVND (reference sequence). This CDR3 is 14 amino acids long. After removal of 2 bases from V and 4 bases from J, the junction contained 2 bases not matched to a gene. CDR3 amino acids: CASSIRLAPDTQYF. CDR3 nucleotides: TGTGCCAGTAGTATACGACTAGCGCCAGATACGCAGTATTTT. Full variable domain (missing parts from reference TRBV19 and TRBJ2-3): DGGITQSPKYLFRKEGQNVTLSCEQNLNHDAMYWYRQDPGQGLRLIYYSQIVNDFQKGDIAEGYSVSREKKESFPLTVTSAQKNPTAFYLCASSIRLAPDTQYFGPGTRLTVL.

The chain carries TRBV7-8 and TRBJ2-7; 8 bases match TRBD2. The germline CDR1 and CDR2 sequences are SGHVS and FQNEAQ. V was clipped by 5 bases and J by 2 bases; unmatched bases: 8. The CDR3 totals 15 residues. This CDR3 is CASSTGLAATYEQYF. The CDR3 nucleotides read TGTGCCAGCAGCACCGGACTAGCCGCTACCTACGAGCAGTACTTC. Combining the CDR3 with reference TRBV7-8 and TRBJ2-7 gives the whole variable domain GAGVSQSPRYKVAKRGQDVALRCDPISGHVSLFWYQQALGQGPEFLTYFQNEAQLDKSGLPSDRFFAERPEGSVSTLKIQRTQQEDSAVYLCASSTGLAATYEQYFGPGTRLTVT.

This rearrangement joins TRBV4-1 to TRBJ2-5, with D uncertain. The CDR3 extends over 15 amino acids. Trimming pared 3 bases from V and 2 bases from J, leaving 13 bases between. Per germline, CDR1 MGHRA and CDR2 YSYEKL. CDR3 amino acids: CASSHRPDTQETQYF. CDR3 DNA: TGCGCCAGCAGCCACAGACCCGACACGCAAGAGACCCAGTACTTC.

The rearrangement uses TRBV5-1 and TRBJ1-6, with a tentative D call TRBD1 (5 bases). The CDR3 is made up of 18 amino acids. Germline values: CDR1 SGHRS, CDR2 YFSETQ. V lost 7 bases to trimming and J lost 2 bases, with 22 bases between them. Written as DNA, the CDR3 is TGCGCCAGCGCCGCGGGAGAGATAGGGGTGACCTATAATTCACCCCTCCACTTT. This translates into CASAAGEIGVTYNSPLHF.

The chain carries TRBV7-8 and TRBJ2-1; possible D gene TRBD2, 6 bases. In germline, CDR1 is SGHVS, CDR2 FQNEAQ. CDR3 length: 13 residues. V was clipped by 1 base and J by 7 bases, with 8 bases between them. Here the CDR3 reads CASSLVGGNEQFF. DNA of the CDR3: TGTGCCAGCAGCTTAGTAGGAGGGAATGAGCAGTTCTTC.

This clone has a single count. The V and J genes are TRBV15 and TRBJ2-7; TRBD2 aligns across 7 bases. The CDR3 totals 15 residues. Germline trimming cut 0 bases from V and 5 bases from J; bases unmatched to any gene: 7. Germline CDR1 is LNHNV and CDR2 is YYDKDF (reference sequence). The CDR3: CATSRESLAGDEQYF. CDR3 DNA sequence: TGTGCCACCAGCAGAGAAAGTCTGGCGGGAGACGAGCAGTACTTC.

With respect to this clone: Other nucleotide sequences in the sample specify the same CDR3. The chain carries TRBV6-5 and TRBJ1-1; perhaps TRBD1 as D (5 bases). The CDR3 length is 14 residues. V lost 0 bases and J 4 bases, leaving 9 bases between the germline ends. Per the germline V gene, CDR1 is MNHEY and CDR2 is SVGAGI. The CDR3 nucleotides read TGTGCCAGCAGTTACTCCGAGGGGCTCACTGAAGCTTTCTTT. This sequence encodes CASSYSEGLTEAFF.

The V gene is TRBV6-5, the J gene TRBJ2-7; D is possibly TRBD1 (5 bases). The germline gives CDR1 MNHEY, CDR2 SVGAGI. The germline V and J ends were trimmed by 5 bases and 3 bases, with 8 bases remaining between them. This CDR3 region has 12 residues. The CDR3 DNA follows: TGTGCCAGCAGTCCGGACAACTACGAGCAGTACTTC. Amino acids: CASSPDNYEQYF.

The chain joins TRBV19 to TRBJ2-7; D is uncertain. Trimming took off 3 bases at V and 2 bases at J, with 14 bases between the two ends. The germline gives CDR1 LNHDA, CDR2 SQIVND (reference sequence). The CDR3 length is 15 residues. CDR3: CASSISVTGAYEQYF. The CDR3 nucleotides read TGTGCCAGTAGTATCAGTGTTACGGGCGCCTACGAGCAGTACTTC.

J is TRBJ2-2 and V is TRBV29-1; TRBD2 is a possible D gene (6 bases). In germline, CDR1 is SQVTM, CDR2 ANQGSEA. This CDR3 is built from 13 residues. Deletions cut 8 bases from V and 3 bases from J, with 13 bases between. DNA of the CDR3: TGCAGCCTGGTAATAGCGGACACCGGGGAGCTGTTTTTT. This translates into CSLVIADTGELFF.

Concerning this clone itself: A junction boundary mismatches the germline segment, possibly from a read error. The sample carries other DNA sequences with the same CDR3. The CDR3 nucleotides read TGCGCCAGCAGTCAAGATAGGGGGGCCATAACCTACGAGCAGTACTTC. Translation: CASSQDRGAITYEQYF. The chain is built from TRBV4-1 and TRBJ2-7; the D gene could be TRBD1 or TRBD2 (6 bases each). Germline loops: CDR1 MGHRA, CDR2 YSYEKL. The CDR3 extends over 16 amino acids.

The chain carries TRBV29-1 and TRBJ1-2; possibly TRBD1 for D (6 bases). CDR3 length: 15 amino acids. Trimming cost V 1 base and J 1 base, with 13 bases left between them. Germline-derived CDR1 and CDR2 are SQVTM and ANQGSEA. The CDR3 nucleotides are TGCAGCGTTGAAGCTCCTGAGGGGGTTAACTATGGCTACACCTTC. Its protein product is CSVEAPEGVNYGYTF.

This clone was seen only once. The V and J genes are TRBV27 and TRBJ2-5; the D is unclear. Between the trimmed V and J ends, which lost 3 bases and 5 bases, there was a span of 13 bases. Germline V gene lookup returns CDR1 MNHEY and CDR2 SMNVEV (reference sequence). The CDR3 loop spans 14 amino acids. The CDR3 is CASSLLTQMETQYF. The CDR3 DNA sequence: TGTGCCAGCAGTTTGCTTACCCAAATGGAGACCCAGTACTTC.

This clone appeared once. This chain links TRBV7-2 with TRBJ1-1; 9 bases fit TRBD1. The ends lost 1 base at V and 7 bases at J; junction bases unmatched: 10. Germline CDR1 reads SGHTA; CDR2 reads FQGNSA. The CDR3 loop spans 16 amino acids. The CDR3 sequence is CASSLVPGQGALEAFF. In DNA form, the CDR3 reads TGTGCCAGCAGCTTAGTCCCGGGACAGGGCGCACTTGAAGCTTTCTTT.

The chain recombines TRBV2 with TRBJ2-7, with 8 bases fitting TRBD2. CDR1 is SNHLY, CDR2 FYNNEI, per germline. This CDR3 has 15 residues. V was pared by 7 bases and J by 3 bases, with 11 bases of the junction left unmatched. CDR3 nucleotide sequence: TGTGCCAGCACCCCCTCGCCGGGAGGGCTCTACGAGCAGTACTTC. This gives the protein CASTPSPGGLYEQYF.

CDR3 coding DNA: TGTGCCAGCAGCGTAGAGGGCCGGGACGAGCAGTACTTC. Translation gives CASSVEGRDEQYF. The chain has TRBV9 and TRBJ2-7; D unresolved. The CDR3 has 13 residues. Trimming removed 0 bases at V and 5 bases at J, with 9 bases between. Germline V lookup: CDR1 SGDLS, CDR2 YYNGEE.

This chain uses TRBV5-4 with TRBJ2-7; tentatively, D is TRBD2 (7 bases). V was pared by 0 bases and J by 6 bases, with 16 bases between. CDR1 and CDR2 (germline): SGHNT, YYREEE (reference sequence). The length of the CDR3 is 15 residues. CDR3 DNA sequence: TGTGCCAGCAGCTTGGGGCTCGGGGGGCCGCCCGAGCAGTACTTC. Protein sequence: CASSLGLGGPPEQYF.

This chain joins TRBV6-5 and TRBJ2-7, with D perhaps matching TRBD1 (5 bases). Trimming took off 6 bases at V and 1 base at J, with 10 bases between the two ends. The CDR3 is 13 amino acids. The germline gives CDR1 MNHEY, CDR2 SVGAGI. The CDR3 DNA sequence: TGTGCCAGCAGGATTCAGGGATCCTACGAGCAGTACTTC. It encodes CASRIQGSYEQYF.

The gene calls are TRBV6-5 and TRBJ1-1; no clear D gene. The CDR3 totals 12 residues. V was shortened by 2 bases and J by 8 bases, with 9 bases between the two germline ends. The V gene's germline CDR1 is MNHEY and CDR2 SVGAGI. CDR3 sequence (DNA): TGTGCCAGCAGTTACGGCAGAGGCGAAGCTTTCTTT. The encoded protein is CASSYGRGEAFF.

J is TRBJ2-2 and V is TRBV13; 13 nucleotides agree with TRBD2. This CDR3 comprises 17 residues. The trim removed 5 bases at V and 5 bases at J, leaving 8 bases unmatched. Germline CDR1 reads PRHDT; CDR2 reads FYEKMQ (reference sequence). CDR3: CASSPDGLAGVTGELFF. CDR3 bases: TGTGCCAGCAGCCCCGACGGACTAGCGGGAGTGACCGGGGAGCTGTTTTTT.

The J gene is TRBJ2-7, the V gene TRBV18; TRBD1 aligns across 8 bases. The V gene end was trimmed by 4 bases and the J gene end by 7 bases; junction bases not matched to a gene: 9. The CDR3 is made up of 14 amino acids. Germline V gene sequence: CDR1 KGHSH, CDR2 LQKENI. CDR3 nucleotides: TGTGCCAGCTCACTTTTGGACAGGGAGGAAGAGCAGTACTTC. It translates to CASSLLDREEEQYF.